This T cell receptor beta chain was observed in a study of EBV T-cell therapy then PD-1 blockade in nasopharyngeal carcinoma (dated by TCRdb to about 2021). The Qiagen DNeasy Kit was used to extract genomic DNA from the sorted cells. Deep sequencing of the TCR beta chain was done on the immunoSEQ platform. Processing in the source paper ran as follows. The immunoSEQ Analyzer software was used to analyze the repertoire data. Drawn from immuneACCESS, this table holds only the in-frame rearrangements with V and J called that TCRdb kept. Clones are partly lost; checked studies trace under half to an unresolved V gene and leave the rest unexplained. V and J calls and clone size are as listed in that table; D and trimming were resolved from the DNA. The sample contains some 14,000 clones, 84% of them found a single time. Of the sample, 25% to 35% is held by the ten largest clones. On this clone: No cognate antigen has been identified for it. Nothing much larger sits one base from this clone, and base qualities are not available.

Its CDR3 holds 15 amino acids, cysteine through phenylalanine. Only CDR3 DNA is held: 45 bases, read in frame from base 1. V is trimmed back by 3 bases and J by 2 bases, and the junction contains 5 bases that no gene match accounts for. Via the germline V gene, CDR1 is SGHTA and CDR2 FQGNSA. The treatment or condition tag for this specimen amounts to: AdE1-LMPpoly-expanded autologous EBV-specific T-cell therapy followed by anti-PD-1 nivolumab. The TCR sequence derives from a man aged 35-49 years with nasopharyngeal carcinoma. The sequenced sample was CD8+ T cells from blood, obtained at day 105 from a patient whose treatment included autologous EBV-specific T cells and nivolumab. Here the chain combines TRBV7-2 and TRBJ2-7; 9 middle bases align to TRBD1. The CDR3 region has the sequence CASSLEGQGTYEQYF. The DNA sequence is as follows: TGTGCCAGCAGCTTGGAAGGACAGGGGACCTACGAGCAGTACTTC.